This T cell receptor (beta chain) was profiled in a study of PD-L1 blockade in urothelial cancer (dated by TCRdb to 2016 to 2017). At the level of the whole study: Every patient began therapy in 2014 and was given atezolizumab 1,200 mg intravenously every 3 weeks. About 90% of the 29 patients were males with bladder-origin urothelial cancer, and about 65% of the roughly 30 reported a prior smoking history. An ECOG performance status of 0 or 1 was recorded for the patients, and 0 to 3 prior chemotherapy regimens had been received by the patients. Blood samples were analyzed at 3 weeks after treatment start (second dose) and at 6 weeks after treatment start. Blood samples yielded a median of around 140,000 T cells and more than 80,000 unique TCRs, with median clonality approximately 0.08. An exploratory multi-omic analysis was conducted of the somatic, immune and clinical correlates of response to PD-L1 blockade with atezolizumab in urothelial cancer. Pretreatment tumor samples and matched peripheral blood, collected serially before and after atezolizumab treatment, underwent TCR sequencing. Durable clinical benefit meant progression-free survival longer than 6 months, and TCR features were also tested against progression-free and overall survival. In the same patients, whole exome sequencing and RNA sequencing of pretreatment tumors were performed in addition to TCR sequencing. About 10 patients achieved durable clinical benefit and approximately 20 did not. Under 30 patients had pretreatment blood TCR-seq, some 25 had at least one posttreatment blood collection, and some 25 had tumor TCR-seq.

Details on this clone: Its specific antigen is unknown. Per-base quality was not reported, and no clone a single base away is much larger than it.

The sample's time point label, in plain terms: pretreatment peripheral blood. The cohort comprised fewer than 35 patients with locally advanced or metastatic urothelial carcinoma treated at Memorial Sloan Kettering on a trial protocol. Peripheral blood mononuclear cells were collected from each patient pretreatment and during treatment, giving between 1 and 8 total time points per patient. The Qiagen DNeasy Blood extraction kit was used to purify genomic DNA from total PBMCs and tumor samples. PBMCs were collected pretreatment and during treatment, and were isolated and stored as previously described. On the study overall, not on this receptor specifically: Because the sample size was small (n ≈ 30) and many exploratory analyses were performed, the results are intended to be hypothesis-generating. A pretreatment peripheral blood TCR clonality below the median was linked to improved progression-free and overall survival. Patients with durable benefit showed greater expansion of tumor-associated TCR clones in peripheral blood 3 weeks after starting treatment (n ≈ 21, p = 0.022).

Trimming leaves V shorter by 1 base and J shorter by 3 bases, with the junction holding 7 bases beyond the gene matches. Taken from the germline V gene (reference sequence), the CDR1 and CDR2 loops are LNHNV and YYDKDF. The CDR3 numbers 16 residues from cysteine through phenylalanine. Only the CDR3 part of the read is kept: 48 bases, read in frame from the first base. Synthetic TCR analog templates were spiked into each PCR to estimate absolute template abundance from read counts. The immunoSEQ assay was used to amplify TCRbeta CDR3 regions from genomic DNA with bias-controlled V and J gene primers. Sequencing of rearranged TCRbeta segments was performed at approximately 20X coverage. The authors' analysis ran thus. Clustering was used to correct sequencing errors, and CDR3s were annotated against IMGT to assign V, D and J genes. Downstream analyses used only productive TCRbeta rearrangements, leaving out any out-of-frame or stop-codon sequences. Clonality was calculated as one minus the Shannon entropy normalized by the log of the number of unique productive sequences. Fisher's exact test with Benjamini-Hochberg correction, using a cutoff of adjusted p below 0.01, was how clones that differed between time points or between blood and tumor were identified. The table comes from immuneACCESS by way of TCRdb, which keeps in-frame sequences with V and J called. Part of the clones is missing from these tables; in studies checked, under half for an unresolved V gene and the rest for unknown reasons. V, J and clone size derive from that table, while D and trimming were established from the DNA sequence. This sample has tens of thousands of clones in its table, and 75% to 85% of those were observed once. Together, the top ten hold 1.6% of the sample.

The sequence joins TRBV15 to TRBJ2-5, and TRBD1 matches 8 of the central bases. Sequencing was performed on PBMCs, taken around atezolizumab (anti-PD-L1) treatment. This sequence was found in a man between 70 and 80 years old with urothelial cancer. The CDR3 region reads CATSRGGTGFKETQYF. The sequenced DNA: TGTGCCACCAGCAGAGGAGGGACAGGCTTTAAAGAGACCCAGTACTTC.